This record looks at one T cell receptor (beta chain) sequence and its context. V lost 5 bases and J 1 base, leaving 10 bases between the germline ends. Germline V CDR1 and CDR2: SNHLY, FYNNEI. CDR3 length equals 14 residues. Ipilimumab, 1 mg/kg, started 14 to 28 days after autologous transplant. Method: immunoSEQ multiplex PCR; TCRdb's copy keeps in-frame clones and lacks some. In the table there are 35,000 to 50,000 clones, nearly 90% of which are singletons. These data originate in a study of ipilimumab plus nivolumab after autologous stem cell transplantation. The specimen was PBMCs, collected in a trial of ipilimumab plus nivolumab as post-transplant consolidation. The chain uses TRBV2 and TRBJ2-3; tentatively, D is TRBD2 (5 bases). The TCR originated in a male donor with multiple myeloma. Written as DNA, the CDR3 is TGTGCCAGCAGTCTCGCCGGGGGCACAGATACGCAGTATTTT. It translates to CASSLAGGTDTQYF.